This note documents a single T cell receptor (beta chain) sequence. This entry belongs to a study of shared clonotypes between healthy human individuals. Genomic DNA (from each subset) was split evenly across several immunoSEQ plates. Under the authors' procedure: There were no quality scores in the junction-only immunoSEQ sequences, so filtering differed. Sequencing was performed with immunoSEQ multiplex PCR; in TCRdb, only in-frame clones are kept and a portion is missing. The DNA gave D and trimming, while V, J and clone size come from that table. This table holds about 1.4 million clones, 96% found once. V was trimmed by 0 bases and J by 4 bases, leaving 13 bases between them. This CDR3 comprises 16 residues. Germline CDR1 SGHNT, CDR2 YYREEE (reference sequence).

Specimen: naive CD4+ T cells sorted from blood. Subset described: CD45RA+ positively selected. This TCR was recovered from a man aged 25-45 years in good health. V gene TRBV5-4 combines with J gene TRBJ1-4; D gene ambiguous. CDR3 DNA: TGTGCCAGCAGCTTGGATTCGCGATCGGGTAATGAAAAACTGTTTTTT. Its translation is CASSLDSRSGNEKLFF. Drawing the rest from reference TRBV5-4 and TRBJ1-4, the complete variable domain is ETGVTQSPTHLIKTRGQQVTLRCSSQSGHNTVSWYQQALGQGPQFIFQYYREEENGRGNFPPRFSGLQFPNYSSELNVNALELDDSALYLCASSLDSRSGNEKLFFGSGTQLSVL.